The T cell receptor beta chain under discussion was sequenced for a study of T cells in Graves' hyperthyroidism and ophthalmopathy. Study background: Peripheral blood was secured at the point of initial diagnosis, before any treatment.

The V end was cut by 1 base, the J end by 5 bases, with 14 bases between. The CDR3 is made up of 15 amino acids. CDR1 is MDHEN and CDR2 is SYDVKM in the germline V gene. Findings and caveats of the study: It was a median about 7.1 months before onset that the model predicted ophthalmopathy.

RNA transcripts yielded amplified TCR beta CDR3 regions. The HTBI primer set served for first-round RT-PCR of the TCR CDR3. A single record per CDR3 protein comes from TCRdb applying MiXCR to the multiplex PCR reads. The sample carries roughly 740,000 distinct CDR3 sequences, 15% to 20% recorded once. Investigators excluded patients with uncontrolled infection, other autoimmune disease, pregnancy or lactation. Fresh peripheral blood, more than 9 ml, yielded the PBMCs. This clonotype was observed many times. Its cognate antigen is unknown. The chain combines TRBV28 with TRBJ2-5; TRBD1 might be the D (6 bases). This receptor was taken from a man in his late teens or twenties with Graves' hyperthyroidism. Sequencing was carried out using blood. CDR3 DNA: TGTGCCAGCAGTTTATTCACAGGGTTAGGCGAGACCCAGTACTTC. Its protein product is CASSLFTGLGETQYF. Supplemented by reference TRBV28 and TRBJ2-5, the full variable domain reads DVKVTQSSRYLVKRTGEKVFLECVQDMDHENMFWYRQDPGLGLRLIYFSYDVKMKEKGDIPEGYSVSREKKERFSLILESASTNQTSMYLCASSLFTGLGETQYFGPGTRLLVL.